This T cell receptor beta chain comes out of a study of blood T cell repertoires in COVID-19. In the study overall: The United States, Italy and Spain supplied acute and convalescent COVID-19 samples. PBMCs, B-cell-depleted T cells, or T cells provided the cDNA or gDNA that made up the material.

Original methodology: Researchers report that nucleated cell counts were estimated from reference gene primer amplification. The protocol was immunoSEQ multiplex PCR, while the TCRdb copy is restricted to in-frame clones and leaves out a portion. V and J calls and clone size follow that table, whereas D and trimming were derived from the DNA. The data contain 55,000 to 75,000 clones, around 80% of them singletons. Trimming at V came to 2 bases and at J to 4 bases, leaving 8 bases not matched to a gene. Germline CDR1 SGHRS, CDR2 YFSETQ. CDR3 size: 17 residues. Sequences were obtained from peripheral blood. The origin of this receptor is a man at least 80 years old with acute or convalescent COVID-19. The rearrangement links TRBV5-1 to TRBJ2-2, with 10 bases matching TRBD2. CDR3 bases: TGCGCCAGCAGCTTCCGAGCGGGGGGGCCTAGCACCGGGGAGCTGTTTTTT. This translates into CASSFRAGGPSTGELFF.